This TCR beta chain stems from a study of blood T cells in healthy people across ages. General observations from the study: Changes seen in expanded clonotypes were possibly confounded by donor CMV status left unknown. Higher diversity, along with more naive CD4+ cells, distinguished long-lived donors from aged donors.

Germline assignment: CDR1 MDHEN and CDR2 SYDVKM. V lost 3 bases and J 3 bases, leaving 11 bases between the germline ends. This CDR3 comprises 14 residues. It was with a sample-barcoded 5' primer and a J-beta primer mix that a second PCR of roughly 6 to 12 cycles was run. In TCRdb, the 5' RACE reads were re-called with MiXCR into one record per CDR3 protein. The table lists 700,000 or so distinct CDR3 sequences, 20% to 25% of them singletons. This clonotype showed up many times. Antigen unknown. This receptor was identified in an older man in good health. The material sequenced was blood. The J gene is TRBJ2-5, the V gene TRBV28; TRBD1 might be the D (5 bases). The CDR3 region is CASSLTDGKETQYF. In DNA form, the CDR3 reads TGTGCCAGCAGTTTGACAGATGGTAAAGAGACCCAGTACTTC.